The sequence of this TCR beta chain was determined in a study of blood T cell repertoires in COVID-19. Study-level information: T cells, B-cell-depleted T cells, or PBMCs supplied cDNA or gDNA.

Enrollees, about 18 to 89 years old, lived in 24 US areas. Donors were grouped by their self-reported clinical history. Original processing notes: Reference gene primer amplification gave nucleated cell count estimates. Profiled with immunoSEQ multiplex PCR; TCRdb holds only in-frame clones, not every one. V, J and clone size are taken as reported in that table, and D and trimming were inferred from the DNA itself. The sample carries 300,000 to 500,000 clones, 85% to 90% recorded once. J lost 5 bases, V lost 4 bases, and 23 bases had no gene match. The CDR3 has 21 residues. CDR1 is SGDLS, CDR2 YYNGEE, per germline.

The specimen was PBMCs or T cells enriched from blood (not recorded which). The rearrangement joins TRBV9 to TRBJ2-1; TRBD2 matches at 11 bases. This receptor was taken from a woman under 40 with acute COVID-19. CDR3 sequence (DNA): TGTGCCAGCAGCCCCGGGCCCCGTCCGAAGGGGCGACTAGCGGGGCACAATGAGCAGTTCTTC. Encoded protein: CASSPGPRPKGRLAGHNEQFF.